The source of this T cell receptor (beta chain) is a study of CD8+CD57+ T cells in acquired aplastic anemia. Germline CDR1 and CDR2: SEHNR and FQNEAQ (reference sequence). The V end was cut by 8 bases, the J end by 9 bases, with 8 bases between. The CDR3 is 10 residues long. Genomic DNA constituted the template upon which TCR beta VDJ and CDR3 profiling was performed. TCRdb re-called the reads with MiXCR, one entry per CDR3 protein. The profile shows under 200,000 distinct CDR3 sequences, approximately 40% of them singletons. This chain connects TRBV7-9 to TRBJ2-1; weak D call: TRBD2 (6 bases). Sequencing was performed on sorted CD4+, CD8+, or CD8+CD57+ T cells (not recorded which) from PBMCs. This TCR came from a human donor in good health. The CDR3 loop is CASGGVEQFF. The CDR3, as DNA: TGTGCCAGCGGAGGGGTTGAGCAGTTCTTC.